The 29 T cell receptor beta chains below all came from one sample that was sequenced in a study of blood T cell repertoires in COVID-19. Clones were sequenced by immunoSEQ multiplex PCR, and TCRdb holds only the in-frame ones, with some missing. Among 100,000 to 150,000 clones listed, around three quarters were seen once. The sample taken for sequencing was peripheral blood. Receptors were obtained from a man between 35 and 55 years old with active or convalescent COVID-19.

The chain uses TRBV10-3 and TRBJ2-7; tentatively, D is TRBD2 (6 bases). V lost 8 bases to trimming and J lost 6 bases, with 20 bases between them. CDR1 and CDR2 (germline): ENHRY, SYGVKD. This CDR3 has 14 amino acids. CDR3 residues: CAISDGPPGSEQYF. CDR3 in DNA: TGTGCCATCTCCGACGGGCCGCCCGGGAGCGAGCAGTACTTC.

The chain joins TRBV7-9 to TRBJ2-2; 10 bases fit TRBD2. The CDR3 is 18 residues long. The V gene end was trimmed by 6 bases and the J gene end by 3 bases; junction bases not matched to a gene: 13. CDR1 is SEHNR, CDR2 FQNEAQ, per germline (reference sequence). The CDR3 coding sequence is TGTGCCAGCAGACACGAGACTAGCGGGCTCCGGGACACCGGGGAGCTGTTTTTT. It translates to CASRHETSGLRDTGELFF. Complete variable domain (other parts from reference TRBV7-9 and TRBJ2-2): DTGVSQNPRHKITKRGQNVTFRCDPISEHNRLYWYRQTLGQGPEFLTYFQNEAQLEKSRLLSDRFSAERPKGSFSTLEIQRTEQGDSAMYLCASRHETSGLRDTGELFFGEGSRLTVL.

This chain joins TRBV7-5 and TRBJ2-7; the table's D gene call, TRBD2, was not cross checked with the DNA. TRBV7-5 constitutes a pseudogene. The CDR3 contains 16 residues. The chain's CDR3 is CVRSLYGGSHSYEQYF. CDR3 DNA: TGTGTCAGAAGCTTATATGGGGGGTCCCACTCCTACGAGCAGTACTTC.

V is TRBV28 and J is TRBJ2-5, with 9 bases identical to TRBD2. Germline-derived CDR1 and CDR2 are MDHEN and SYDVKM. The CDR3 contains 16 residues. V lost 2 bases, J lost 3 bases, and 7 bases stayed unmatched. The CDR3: CASSLMLAGNEETQYF. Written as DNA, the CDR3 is TGTGCCAGCAGTTTAATGCTAGCGGGAAACGAAGAGACCCAGTACTTC.

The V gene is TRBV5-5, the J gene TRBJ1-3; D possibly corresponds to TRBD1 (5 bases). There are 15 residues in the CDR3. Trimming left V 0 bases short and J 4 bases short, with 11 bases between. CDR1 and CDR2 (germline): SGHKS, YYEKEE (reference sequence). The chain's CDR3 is CASSLGQGIGNTIYF. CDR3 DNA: TGTGCCAGCAGCTTGGGCCAGGGAATAGGAAACACCATATATTTT.

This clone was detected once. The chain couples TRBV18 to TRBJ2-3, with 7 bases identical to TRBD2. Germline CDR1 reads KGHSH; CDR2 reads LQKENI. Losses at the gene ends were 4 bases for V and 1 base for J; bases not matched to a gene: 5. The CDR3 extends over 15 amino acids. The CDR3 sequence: CASSRVGGRTDTQYF. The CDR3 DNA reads TGTGCCAGCTCACGAGTGGGAGGGCGCACAGATACGCAGTATTTT.

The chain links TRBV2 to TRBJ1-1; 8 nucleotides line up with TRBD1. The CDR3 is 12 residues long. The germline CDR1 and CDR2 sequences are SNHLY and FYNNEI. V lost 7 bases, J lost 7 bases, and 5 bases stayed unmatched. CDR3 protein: CASNQGQGEAFF. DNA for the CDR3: TGTGCCAGCAACCAAGGACAGGGTGAAGCTTTCTTT. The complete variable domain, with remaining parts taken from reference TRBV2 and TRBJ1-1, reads EPEVTQTPSHQVTQMGQEVILRCVPISNHLYFYWYRQILGQKVEFLVSFYNNEISEKSEIFDDQFSVERPDGSNFTLKIRSTKLEDSAMYFCASNQGQGEAFFGQGTRLTVV.

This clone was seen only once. CDR3 in amino acids: CASSLDWSGNTIYF. The CDR3 DNA is TGTGCCAGCAGCCTTGACTGGTCTGGAAACACCATATATTTT. V gene TRBV28 combines with J gene TRBJ1-3, with D uncertain. The CDR3 length is 14 residues. CDR1 is MDHEN and CDR2 is SYDVKM in the germline V gene. V lost 6 bases to trimming and J lost 1 base, with 10 bases between them.

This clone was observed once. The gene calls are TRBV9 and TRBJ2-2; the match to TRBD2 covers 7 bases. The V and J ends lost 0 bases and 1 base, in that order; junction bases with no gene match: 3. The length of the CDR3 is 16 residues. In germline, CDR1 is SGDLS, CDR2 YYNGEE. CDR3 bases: TGTGCCAGCAGCGTAGCCCCTAGCGGGAACACCGGGGAGCTGTTTTTT. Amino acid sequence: CASSVAPSGNTGELFF.

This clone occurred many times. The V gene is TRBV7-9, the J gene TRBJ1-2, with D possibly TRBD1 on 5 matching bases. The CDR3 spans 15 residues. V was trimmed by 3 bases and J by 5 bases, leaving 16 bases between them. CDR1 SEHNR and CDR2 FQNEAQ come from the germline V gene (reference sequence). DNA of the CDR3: TGTGCCAGCAGCTTCGGACCCCAAGGGGATTATGGCTACACCTTC. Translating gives CASSFGPQGDYGYTF.

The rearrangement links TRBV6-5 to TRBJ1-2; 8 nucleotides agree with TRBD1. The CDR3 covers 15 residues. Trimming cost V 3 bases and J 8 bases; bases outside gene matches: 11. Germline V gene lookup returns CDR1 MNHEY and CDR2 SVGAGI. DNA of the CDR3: TGTGCCAGCAGTTATCAGTCCAGGGGGCAAGAGGGCTACACCTTC. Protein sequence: CASSYQSRGQEGYTF.

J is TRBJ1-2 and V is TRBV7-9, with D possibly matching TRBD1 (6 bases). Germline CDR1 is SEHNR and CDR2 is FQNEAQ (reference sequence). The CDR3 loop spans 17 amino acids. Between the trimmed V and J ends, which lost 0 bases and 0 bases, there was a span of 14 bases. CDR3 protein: CASSLAHQGRANYGYTF. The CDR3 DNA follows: TGTGCCAGCAGCTTAGCGCATCAGGGGAGGGCTAACTATGGCTACACCTTC.

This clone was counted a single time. The chain's CDR3 is CASGLGSVGHEQYF. CDR3 nucleotides: TGTGCTAGTGGTTTGGGGAGTGTTGGCCACGAGCAGTACTTC. This chain uses TRBV12-5 with TRBJ2-7; D uncertain. Germline CDR1 LGHNT, CDR2 FRNRAP. This CDR3 spans 14 amino acids. Trimming removed 1 base at V and 5 bases at J, with 12 bases between. Full variable domain (missing parts from reference TRBV12-5 and TRBJ2-7): DARVTQTPRHKVTEMGQEVTMRCQPILGHNTVFWYRQTMMQGLELLAYFRNRAPLDDSGMPKDRFSAEMPDATLATLKIQPSEPRDSAVYFCASGLGSVGHEQYFGPGTRLTVT.

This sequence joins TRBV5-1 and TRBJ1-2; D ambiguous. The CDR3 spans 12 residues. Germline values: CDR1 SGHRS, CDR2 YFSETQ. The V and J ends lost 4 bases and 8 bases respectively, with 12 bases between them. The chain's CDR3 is CASSHTDFGYTF. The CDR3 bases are TGCGCCAGCAGCCATACCGACTTCGGCTACACCTTC. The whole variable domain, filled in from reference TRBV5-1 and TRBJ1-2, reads KAGVTQTPRYLIKTRGQQVTLSCSPISGHRSVSWYQQTPGQGLQFLFEYFSETQRNKGNFPGRFSGRQFSNSRSEMNVSTLELGDSALYLCASSHTDFGYTFGSGTRLTVV.

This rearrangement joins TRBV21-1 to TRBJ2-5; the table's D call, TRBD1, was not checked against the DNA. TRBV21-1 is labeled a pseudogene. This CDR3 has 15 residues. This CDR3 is CASSSTQGASGTQYF. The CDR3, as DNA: TGTGCCAGCAGTTCCACCCAGGGGGCATCCGGGACCCAGTACTTC.

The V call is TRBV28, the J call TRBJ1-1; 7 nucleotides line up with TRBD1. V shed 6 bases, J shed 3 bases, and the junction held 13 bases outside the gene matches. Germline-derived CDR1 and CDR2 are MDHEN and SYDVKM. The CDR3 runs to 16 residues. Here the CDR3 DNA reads TGTGCCAGCAGCCTCTTTGGGGAAAGGGGGCACACTGAAGCTTTCTTT. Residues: CASSLFGERGHTEAFF. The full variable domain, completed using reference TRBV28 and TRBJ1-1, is DVKVTQSSRYLVKRTGEKVFLECVQDMDHENMFWYRQDPGLGLRLIYFSYDVKMKEKGDIPEGYSVSREKKERFSLILESASTNQTSMYLCASSLFGERGHTEAFFGQGTRLTVV.

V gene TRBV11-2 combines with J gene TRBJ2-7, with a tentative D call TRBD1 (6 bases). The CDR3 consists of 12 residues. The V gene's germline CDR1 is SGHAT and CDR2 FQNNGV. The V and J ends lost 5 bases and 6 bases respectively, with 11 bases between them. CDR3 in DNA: TGTGCCAGCAGCCACAGGGACGGCGAGCAGTACTTC. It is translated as CASSHRDGEQYF.

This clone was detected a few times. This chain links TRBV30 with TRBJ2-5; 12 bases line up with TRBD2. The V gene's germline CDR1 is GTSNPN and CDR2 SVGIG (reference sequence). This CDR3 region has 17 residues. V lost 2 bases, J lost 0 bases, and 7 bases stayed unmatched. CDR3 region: CAWSTMTSGGNQETQYF. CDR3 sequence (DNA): TGTGCCTGGAGTACTATGACTAGCGGGGGTAACCAAGAGACCCAGTACTTC.

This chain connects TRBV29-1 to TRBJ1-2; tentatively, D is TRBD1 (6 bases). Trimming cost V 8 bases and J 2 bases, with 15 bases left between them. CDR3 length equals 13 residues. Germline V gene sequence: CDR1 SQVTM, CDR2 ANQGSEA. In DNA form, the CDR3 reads TGCAGCACACTACTGCAGGGGAACTATGGCTACACCTTC. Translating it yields CSTLLQGNYGYTF.

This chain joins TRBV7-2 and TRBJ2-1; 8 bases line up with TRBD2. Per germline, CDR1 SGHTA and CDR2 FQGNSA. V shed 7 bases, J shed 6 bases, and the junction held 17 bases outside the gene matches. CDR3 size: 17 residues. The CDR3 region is CASTGIFTGGPPNEQFF. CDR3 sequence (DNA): TGTGCCAGCACCGGAATTTTTACGGGGGGGCCCCCCAATGAGCAGTTCTTC. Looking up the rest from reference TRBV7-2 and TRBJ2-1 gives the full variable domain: GAGVSQSPSNKVTEKGKDVELRCDPISGHTALYWYRQSLGQGLEFLIYFQGNSAPDKSGLPSDRFSAERTGGSVSTLTIQRTQQEDSAVYLCASTGIFTGGPPNEQFFGPGTRLTVL.

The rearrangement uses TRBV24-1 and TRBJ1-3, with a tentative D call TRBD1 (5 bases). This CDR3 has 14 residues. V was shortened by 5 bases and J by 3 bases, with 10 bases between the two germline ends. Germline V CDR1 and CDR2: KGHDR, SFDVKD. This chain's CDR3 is CATSGTGLGNTIYF. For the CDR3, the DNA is TGTGCCACCAGTGGTACGGGACTTGGAAACACCATATATTTT.

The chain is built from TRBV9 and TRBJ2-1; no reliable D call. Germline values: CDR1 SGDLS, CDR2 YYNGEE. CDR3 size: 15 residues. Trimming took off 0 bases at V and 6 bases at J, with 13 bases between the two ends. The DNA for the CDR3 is TGTGCCAGCAGCGTAGGAGGCTCCTACGGCAATGAGCAGTTCTTC. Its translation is CASSVGGSYGNEQFF.

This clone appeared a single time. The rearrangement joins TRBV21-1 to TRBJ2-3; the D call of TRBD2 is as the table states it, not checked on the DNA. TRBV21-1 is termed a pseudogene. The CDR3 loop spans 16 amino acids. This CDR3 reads CASSIALAGGTDTQYF. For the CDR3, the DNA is TGTGCCAGCAGCATCGCACTAGCGGGGGGCACAGATACGCAGTATTTT.

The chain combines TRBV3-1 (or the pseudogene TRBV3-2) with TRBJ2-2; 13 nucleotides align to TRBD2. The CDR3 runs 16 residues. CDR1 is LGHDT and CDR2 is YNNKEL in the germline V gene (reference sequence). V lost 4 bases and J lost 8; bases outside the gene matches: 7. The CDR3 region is CASSLRTSGGIGELFF. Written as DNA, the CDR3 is TGTGCCAGCAGCCTTCGGACTAGCGGGGGAATTGGGGAGCTGTTTTTT.

In DNA form, the CDR3 reads TGTGCCAGCAGTGGGGACACGAGCTCCTATAATTCACCCCTCCACTTT. It specifies CASSGDTSSYNSPLHF. The chain is built from TRBV5-6 and TRBJ1-6; D is perhaps TRBD1 (6 bases). Germline lookup yields CDR1 SGHDT and CDR2 YYEEEE. This CDR3 is built from 16 residues. V lost 5 bases to trimming and J lost 0 bases, with 12 bases between them.

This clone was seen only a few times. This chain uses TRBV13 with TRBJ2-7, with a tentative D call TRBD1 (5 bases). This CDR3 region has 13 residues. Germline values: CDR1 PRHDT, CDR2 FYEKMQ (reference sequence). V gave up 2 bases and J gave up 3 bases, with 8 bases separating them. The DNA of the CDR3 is TGTGCCAGCAGCTTAAGGGGCGGCTACGAGCAGTACTTC. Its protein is CASSLRGGYEQYF.

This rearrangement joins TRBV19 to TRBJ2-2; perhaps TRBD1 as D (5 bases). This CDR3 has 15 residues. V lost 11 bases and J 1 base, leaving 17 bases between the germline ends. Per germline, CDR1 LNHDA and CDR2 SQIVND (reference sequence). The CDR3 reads CASWKGLGNTGELFF. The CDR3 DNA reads TGTGCCTCCTGGAAGGGGTTAGGGAACACCGGGGAGCTGTTTTTT.

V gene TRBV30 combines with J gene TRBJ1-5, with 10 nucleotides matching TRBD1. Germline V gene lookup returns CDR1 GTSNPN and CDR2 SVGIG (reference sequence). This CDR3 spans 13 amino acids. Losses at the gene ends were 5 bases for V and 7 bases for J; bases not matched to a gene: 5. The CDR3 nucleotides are TGTGCCTGGGACAGGGGGCTCGGACAGCCCCAGCATTTT. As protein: CAWDRGLGQPQHF.

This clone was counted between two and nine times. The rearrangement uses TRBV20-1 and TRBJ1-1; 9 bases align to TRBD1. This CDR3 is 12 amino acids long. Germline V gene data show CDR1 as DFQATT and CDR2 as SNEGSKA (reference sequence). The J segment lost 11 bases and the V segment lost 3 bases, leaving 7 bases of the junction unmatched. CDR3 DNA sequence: TGCAGTGCTAGTCGGGGACAGGGTTCGGCTTTCTTT. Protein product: CSASRGQGSAFF.